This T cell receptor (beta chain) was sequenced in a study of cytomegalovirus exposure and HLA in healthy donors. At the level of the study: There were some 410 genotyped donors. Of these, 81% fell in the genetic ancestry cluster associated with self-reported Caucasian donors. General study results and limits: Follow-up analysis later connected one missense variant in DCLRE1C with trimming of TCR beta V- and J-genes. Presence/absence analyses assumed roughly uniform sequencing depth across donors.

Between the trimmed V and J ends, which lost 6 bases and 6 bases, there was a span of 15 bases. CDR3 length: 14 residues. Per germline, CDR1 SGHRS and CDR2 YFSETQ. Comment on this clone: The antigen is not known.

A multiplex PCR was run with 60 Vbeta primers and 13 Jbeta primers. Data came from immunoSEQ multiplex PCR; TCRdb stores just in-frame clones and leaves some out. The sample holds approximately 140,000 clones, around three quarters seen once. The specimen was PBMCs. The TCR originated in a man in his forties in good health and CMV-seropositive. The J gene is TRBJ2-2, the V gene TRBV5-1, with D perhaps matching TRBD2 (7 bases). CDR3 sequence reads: CASTNREGSGELFF. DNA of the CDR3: TGCGCCAGCACGAACAGGGAGGGGTCCGGGGAGCTGTTTTTT.